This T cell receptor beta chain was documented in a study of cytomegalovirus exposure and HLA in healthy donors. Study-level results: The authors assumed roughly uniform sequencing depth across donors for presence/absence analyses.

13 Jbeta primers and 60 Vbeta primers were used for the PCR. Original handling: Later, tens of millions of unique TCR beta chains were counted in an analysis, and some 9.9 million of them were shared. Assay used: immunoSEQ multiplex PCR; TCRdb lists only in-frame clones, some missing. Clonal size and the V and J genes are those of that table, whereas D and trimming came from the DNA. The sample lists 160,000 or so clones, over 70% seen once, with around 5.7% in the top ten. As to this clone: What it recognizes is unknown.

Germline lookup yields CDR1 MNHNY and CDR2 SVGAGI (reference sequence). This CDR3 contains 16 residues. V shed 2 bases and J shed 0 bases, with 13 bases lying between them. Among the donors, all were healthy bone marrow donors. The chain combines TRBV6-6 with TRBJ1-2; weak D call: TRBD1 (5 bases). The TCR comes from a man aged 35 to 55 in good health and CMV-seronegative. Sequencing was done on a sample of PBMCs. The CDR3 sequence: CASSYPRQRANYGYTF. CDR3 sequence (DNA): TGTGCCAGCAGTTACCCGCGACAGAGAGCTAACTATGGCTACACCTTC.